These 25 T cell receptor beta chains came from one sample sequenced in a study of regulatory T cells in long-lasting Graves disease. Specified time point: persistent/refractory GD, antithyroid drugs over 5 years with positive TRAb. PBMC RNA served as the TCR library source. Building of the TCR beta libraries involved iRepertoire HTBI primers and Arm-PCR of CDR3 regions. One entry per CDR3 protein results from TCRdb running MiXCR on the multiplex PCR reads. The table records 500,000 to 700,000 distinct CDR3 sequences, 25% to 35% of them present only once. Here the sequenced sample was peripheral blood mononuclear cells (PBMCs), taken when the disease was refractory, from a patient treated with antithyroid drugs. These receptors all come from a female donor with Graves disease.

The gene calls are TRBV20-1 and TRBJ1-3, with D tentatively TRBD1 (5 bases). This CDR3 spans 14 amino acids. Germline V gene sequence: CDR1 DFQATT, CDR2 SNEGSKA (reference sequence). V shed 1 base and J shed 7 bases, with 14 bases lying between them. DNA of the CDR3: TGCAGTGCTAGAGGCAGACAGCTCTGGAACACCATATATTTT. This sequence encodes CSARGRQLWNTIYF.

This clonotype occurred a few times. V gene TRBV5-1 combines with J gene TRBJ2-7; no clear D. The V and J ends lost 4 bases and 2 bases respectively, with 16 bases between them. This CDR3 contains 15 residues. Germline V CDR1 and CDR2: SGHRS, YFSETQ. CDR3 amino acids: CASSQPRNFTYEQYF. The CDR3 DNA is TGCGCCAGCAGCCAGCCCCGGAATTTCACCTACGAGCAGTACTTC. Drawing the rest from reference TRBV5-1 and TRBJ2-7, the complete variable domain is KAGVTQTPRYLIKTRGQQVTLSCSPISGHRSVSWYQQTPGQGLQFLFEYFSETQRNKGNFPGRFSGRQFSNSRSEMNVSTLELGDSALYLCASSQPRNFTYEQYFGPGTRLTVT.

This clonotype has more than one count but fewer than ten. The J gene is TRBJ2-7, the V gene TRBV2, with no clear D. The CDR3 covers 15 residues. Germline lookup yields CDR1 SNHLY and CDR2 FYNNEI. Trimming cost V 3 bases and J 7 bases, with 19 bases left between them. The CDR3 protein is CASSDIKPSGWEQYF. The CDR3 DNA reads TGTGCCAGCAGTGATATAAAGCCGTCGGGTTGGGAGCAGTACTTC. The entire variable domain, with the rest obtained from reference TRBV2 and TRBJ2-7, is as follows: EPEVTQTPSHQVTQMGQEVILRCVPISNHLYFYWYRQILGQKVEFLVSFYNNEISEKSEIFDDQFSVERPDGSNFTLKIRSTKLEDSAMYFCASSDIKPSGWEQYFGPGTRLTVT.

A few counts support this clonotype. This chain links TRBV5-5 with TRBJ1-6, with 9 bases aligning to TRBD1. Germline V CDR1 and CDR2: SGHKS, YYEKEE (reference sequence). Germline trimming cut 4 bases from V and 6 bases from J; bases unmatched to any gene: 5. This CDR3 is built from 15 residues. Here the CDR3 DNA reads TGTGCCAGCAGCGAGGGACAGGGAATTAATTCACCCCTCCACTTT. Amino acids: CASSEGQGINSPLHF.

This clonotype was seen more than once but under ten times. This sequence joins TRBV19 and TRBJ2-7; 10 bases line up with TRBD2. Trimming took 6 bases from V and 2 from J; bases not matched to a gene: 7. This CDR3 comprises 15 residues. The germline V gene has CDR1 LNHDA and CDR2 SQIVND (reference sequence). The DNA for the CDR3 is TGTGCCAGTAGGGCACTAGCGGGAACGACCTACGAGCAGTACTTC. Protein product: CASRALAGTTYEQYF.

The V gene is TRBV13, the J gene TRBJ1-2; maybe TRBD1 (5 bases). V lost 2 bases, J lost 7 bases, and 11 bases lay in between. Germline lookup yields CDR1 PRHDT and CDR2 FYEKMQ (reference sequence). The CDR3 has 13 residues. CDR3 residues: CASSLRGVGGYTF. The CDR3 DNA sequence: TGTGCCAGCAGCTTAAGGGGCGTAGGTGGCTACACCTTC. Supplemented by reference TRBV13 and TRBJ1-2, the full variable domain reads AAGVIQSPRHLIKEKRETATLKCYPIPRHDTVYWYQQGPGQDPQFLISFYEKMQSDKGSIPDRFSAQQFSDYHSELNMSSLELGDSALYFCASSLRGVGGYTFGSGTRLTVV.

This clonotype was seen a few times. The V gene is TRBV27, the J gene TRBJ1-1; TRBD1 matches 8 bases. Germline CDR1 reads MNHEY; CDR2 reads SMNVEV (reference sequence). V lost 1 base to trimming and J lost 11 bases; unmatched junction nucleotides: 9. The CDR3 has 14 residues. The CDR3, as DNA: TGTGCCAGCAGTTTATGGACGGGACAGGATCACGCTTTCTTT. This encodes CASSLWTGQDHAFF.

This clonotype was recorded at least ten times. V usage is TRBV5-1 and J usage is TRBJ2-7; no reliable D call. Deletions cut 6 bases from V and 6 bases from J, with 16 bases between. CDR3 length equals 13 residues. Germline CDR1 reads SGHRS; CDR2 reads YFSETQ. CDR3 DNA sequence: TGCGCCAGCACACGGTCAGTATCTGGCGAGCAGTACTTC. Protein sequence: CASTRSVSGEQYF.

CDR3 sequence (DNA): TGTGCCAGCGGGGGAAACACCATATATTTT. Its protein product is CASGGNTIYF. The chain links TRBV2 to TRBJ1-3; the D is unclear. Germline CDR1 reads SNHLY; CDR2 reads FYNNEI. V was cut by 8 bases and J by 4 bases, with 3 bases left in between. This CDR3 has 10 residues. The full variable domain, rest sourced from reference TRBV2 and TRBJ1-3, is EPEVTQTPSHQVTQMGQEVILRCVPISNHLYFYWYRQILGQKVEFLVSFYNNEISEKSEIFDDQFSVERPDGSNFTLKIRSTKLEDSAMYFCASGGNTIYFGEGSWLTVV.

This clonotype occurred a few times. V gene TRBV6-1 combines with J gene TRBJ1-1; 8 nucleotides agree with TRBD1. This CDR3 is built from 13 residues. Germline assignment: CDR1 MNHNS and CDR2 SASEGT. The trim removed 5 bases at V and 6 bases at J, leaving 5 bases unmatched. This chain's CDR3 is CASSRQGFAEAFF. The CDR3 coding sequence is TGTGCCAGCAGTCGACAGGGGTTCGCTGAAGCTTTCTTT.

This clonotype was counted many times. The chain joins TRBV3-1 to TRBJ2-4; the D gene could be TRBD1 or TRBD2 (5 bases each). Germline-derived CDR1 and CDR2 are LGHDT and YNNKEL (reference sequence). The CDR3 sequence is 15 residues long. V lost 1 base and J lost 0, with 7 bases in between. CDR3 in amino acids: CASSQGGTAKNIQYF. The CDR3 bases are TGTGCCAGCAGCCAAGGGGGGACAGCCAAAAACATTCAGTACTTC.

This clonotype was recorded at least ten times. This chain uses TRBV12-5 with TRBJ2-5; 9 nucleotides align to TRBD1. Germline V CDR1 and CDR2: LGHNT, FRNRAP. J was trimmed by 5 bases and V by 1 base; bases with no gene match: 8. The CDR3 length is 16 residues. The CDR3 region has the DNA TGTGCTAGTGGTTTGGGGGGACAGGGACCGGAGGAGACCCAGTACTTC. Translated, it gives CASGLGGQGPEETQYF.

Notes on this clonotype: A much larger clone differs from this one at a single base, so this may be a read error. The chain couples TRBV6-2 or TRBV6-3 to TRBJ2-7, with 9 bases identical to TRBD1. Germline-derived CDR1 and CDR2 are MNHEY and SVGEGT. The CDR3 loop spans 15 amino acids. V was clipped by 5 bases and J by 6 bases; unmatched bases: 11. CDR3 bases: TGTGCCAGCAGTACCCGGGACAGGGACGAATGCGAGCAGTACTTC. It yields the protein CASSTRDRDECEQYF.

The V gene is TRBV6-1, the J gene TRBJ1-3; D perhaps matches TRBD1 (5 bases). Trimming removed 2 bases at V and 0 bases at J, with 11 bases between. The CDR3 runs 16 residues. Germline V gene lookup returns CDR1 MNHNS and CDR2 SASEGT. The CDR3 loop is CASSEWGFASGNTIYF. In DNA, the CDR3 is TGTGCCAGCAGTGAATGGGGCTTCGCCTCTGGAAACACCATATATTTT.

This sequence joins TRBV7-6 and TRBJ2-2; 10 bases fit TRBD2. V gave up 7 bases and J gave up 2 bases; unmatched junction bases: 4. In germline, CDR1 is SGHVS, CDR2 FNYEAQ. This CDR3 has 15 residues. The CDR3 bases are TGTGCCAGCATGCGGACTAGCGGAAACACCGGGGAGCTGTTTTTT. Translation: CASMRTSGNTGELFF.

The CDR3 region is CSAKTQGDSQPQHF. The CDR3 DNA reads TGCAGTGCGAAAACACAGGGGGACAGTCAGCCCCAGCATTTT. V is TRBV20-1 and J is TRBJ1-5, with 8 bases that match TRBD1. CDR3 length equals 14 residues. Trimming removed 6 bases from V and 6 bases from J; junction bases left unmatched: 10. CDR1 and CDR2 (germline): DFQATT, SNEGSKA (reference sequence).

This chain joins TRBV20-1 and TRBJ2-7; 11 positions agree with TRBD2. V shed 2 bases and J 3 bases; nucleotides not matched to a gene: 6. Germline loops: CDR1 DFQATT, CDR2 SNEGSKA (reference sequence). There are 15 residues in the CDR3. In DNA, the CDR3 is TGCAGTGCTAGAATGGGACTAGCGGAGGACTACGAGCAGTACTTC. Residues: CSARMGLAEDYEQYF.

This clonotype has more than one count but fewer than ten. The chain carries TRBV3-1 and TRBJ2-5; no definite D call. Germline CDR1 is LGHDT and CDR2 is YNNKEL (reference sequence). V lost 5 bases to trimming and J lost 6 bases, with 10 bases between them. This CDR3 is built from 12 residues. CDR3 bases: TGTGCCAGCAGCAATTTTGGGAAGACCCAGTACTTC. Amino acids: CASSNFGKTQYF.

This clonotype was observed a handful of times. The DNA for the CDR3 is TGTGCCAGCAGTTTCCTTGACGGGGCAGATACGCAGTATTTT. Protein: CASSFLDGADTQYF. This sequence joins TRBV27 and TRBJ2-3, with D tentatively TRBD2 (5 bases). The V end was cut by 3 bases, the J end by 4 bases, with 11 bases between. The germline V gene has CDR1 MNHEY and CDR2 SMNVEV (reference sequence). This CDR3 spans 14 amino acids.

The DNA for the CDR3 is TGTGCCAGCAGTTTAAGGTTGGGGTCTTCGGAAGCTTTCTTT. It translates to CASSLRLGSSEAFF. V and J are TRBV12-3 or TRBV12-4 and TRBJ1-1; D is undetermined. Trimming stripped 2 bases from V and 8 bases from J, with 15 bases between. The CDR3 is 14 residues long.

This chain links TRBV5-5 with TRBJ2-2, with D unresolved. The V end was cut by 0 bases, the J end by 1 base, with 10 bases between. CDR1 SGHKS and CDR2 YYEKEE come from the germline V gene (reference sequence). CDR3 length: 16 amino acids. This chain's CDR3 is CASSLVGRKNTGELFF. CDR3 bases: TGTGCCAGCAGCTTGGTTGGCAGAAAGAACACCGGGGAGCTGTTTTTT.

The chain couples TRBV20-1 to TRBJ1-1; perhaps TRBD1 as D (6 bases). Trimming left V 6 bases short and J 7 bases short, with 18 bases between. This CDR3 contains 13 residues. Germline CDR1 is DFQATT and CDR2 is SNEGSKA (reference sequence). CDR3: CSAPGVGELEAFF. The CDR3 coding sequence is TGCAGTGCGCCAGGGGTTGGGGAACTTGAAGCTTTCTTT.

In this sample, this clonotype turned up a few times. The rearrangement joins TRBV7-9 to TRBJ1-4; D ambiguous. V dropped 6 bases and J dropped 8 bases, with 19 bases sitting between them. The germline CDR1 and CDR2 sequences are SEHNR and FQNEAQ (reference sequence). The CDR3 length is 15 residues. CDR3 nucleotides: TGTGCCAGCAGTCCCCTTGATAGGGCAAAGGAAAAACTGTTTTTT. Translating gives CASSPLDRAKEKLFF.

The rearrangement joins TRBV6-1 to TRBJ1-5, with 10 bases identical to TRBD1. This CDR3 spans 15 amino acids. Germline CDR1 MNHNS, CDR2 SASEGT. With 3 bases clipped from V and 5 bases from J, the junction kept 4 bases outside the gene matches. The DNA for the CDR3 is TGTGCCAGCAGTGACACCGGGACAGGGGATCAGCCCCAGCATTTT. The encoded protein is CASSDTGTGDQPQHF.

The V and J genes are TRBV20-1 and TRBJ2-7; TRBD1 agrees at 9 bases. The CDR3 runs 15 residues. With V trimmed by 4 bases and J by 1 base, 8 bases remained unmatched. Germline values: CDR1 DFQATT, CDR2 SNEGSKA (reference sequence). For the CDR3, the DNA is TGCAGTGCTACCTCTGGACAGGGGATTTCCTACGAGCAGTACTTC. It yields the protein CSATSGQGISYEQYF.